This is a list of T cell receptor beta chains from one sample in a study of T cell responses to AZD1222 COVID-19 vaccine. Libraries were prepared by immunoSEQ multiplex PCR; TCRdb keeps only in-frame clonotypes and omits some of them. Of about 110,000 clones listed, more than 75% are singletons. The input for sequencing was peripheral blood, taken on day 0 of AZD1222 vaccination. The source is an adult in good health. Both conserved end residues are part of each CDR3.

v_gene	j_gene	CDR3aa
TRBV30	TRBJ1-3	CAWRLGGNTIYF
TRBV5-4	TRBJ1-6	CASKKLQGENSPLHF
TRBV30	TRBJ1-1	CAWRTVTEAFF
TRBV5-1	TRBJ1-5	CASSLVGGNQPQHF
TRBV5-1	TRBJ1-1	CASSLSLETYEAFF
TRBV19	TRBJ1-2	CASRRAQGEGYTF
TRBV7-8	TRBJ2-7	CASSLEPGGSYEQYF
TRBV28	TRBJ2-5	CASSSTGAWTQYF
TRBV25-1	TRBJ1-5	CASSPTGFNQPQHF
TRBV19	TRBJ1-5	CASSMLRGEPQHF
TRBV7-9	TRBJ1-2	CASSPGQGGYTF
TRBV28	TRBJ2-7	CASSLGGVSSYEQYF
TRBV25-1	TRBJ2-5	CASSGYRGHQETQYF
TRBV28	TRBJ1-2	CASSPGQGGGYTF
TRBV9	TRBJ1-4	CASSVDTGHEKLFF
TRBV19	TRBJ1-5	CASSIQGVDQPQHF
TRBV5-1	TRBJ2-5	CASSLTGVRQETQYF
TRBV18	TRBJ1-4	CASSPPPQVWANEKLFF
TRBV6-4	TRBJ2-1	CASSDSASGYNEQFF
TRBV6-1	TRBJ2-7	CASSEATSGVLPNEQYF
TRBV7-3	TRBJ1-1	CASRPGQENTEAFF
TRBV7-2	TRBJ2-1	CASSTHPGLAGDYNEQFF
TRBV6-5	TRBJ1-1	CASSYQGMNTEAFF
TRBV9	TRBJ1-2	CASSTQQGSGGYTF
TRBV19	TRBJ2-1	CASSIDGGDNEQFF
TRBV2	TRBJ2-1	CASMDGASWNEQFF
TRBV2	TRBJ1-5	CASTWDRDFYQPQHF
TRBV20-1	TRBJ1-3	CSASGGGGGNTIYF
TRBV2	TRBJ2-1	CAGRTSGNNEQFF